A selection of T cell receptor beta chains follows, all from one sample in a study of T-cell reconstitution after alpha-beta-depleted transplantation in children. TCRdb recomputed calls from the PCR reads with MiXCR, one row per CDR3 protein. This sample has hundreds of thousands of distinct CDR3 sequences, with approximately 12% found just once. The input for sequencing was PBMCs from the stem cell graft donor, taken from the stem cell graft. These receptors all come from a human donor who donated a stem cell graft to a child with acute lymphoblastic leukemia. Each CDR3 is given with its conserved first and last residue. Each record gives: clone size, J gene, D gene, V gene, CDR3 protein, CDR3 DNA. D genes are given only for firm matches. Where a row states a size, it is once, few, many or the class of an expanded clone; other rows omit it.

abundance: many
j_gene: TRBJ1-2
d_gene: NA
v_gene: TRBV29-1
CDR3aa: CSVEVREGYTF
CDR3nt: TGCAGCGTTGAAGTCAGGGAGGGCTACACCTTC

abundance: many
j_gene: TRBJ2-7
d_gene: TRBD1
v_gene: TRBV6-6
CDR3aa: CASKDRGTDEQYF
CDR3nt: TGTGCCAGCAAAGACAGGGGTACGGACGAGCAGTACTTC

abundance: few
j_gene: TRBJ1-2
d_gene: NA
v_gene: TRBV30
CDR3aa: CAWMRRGISNYGYTF
CDR3nt: TGTGCCTGGATGCGAAGGGGGATTTCTAACTATGGCTACACCTTC

abundance: NA
j_gene: TRBJ1-1
d_gene: NA
v_gene: TRBV12-3/TRBV12-4
CDR3aa: CASTPRGGRLNTEAFF
CDR3nt: TGTGCCAGCACCCCACGGGGGGGGCGGCTTAACACTGAAGCTTTCTTT

abundance: few
j_gene: TRBJ2-1
d_gene: TRBD1
v_gene: TRBV29-1
CDR3aa: CSVGQGANEQFF
CDR3nt: TGCAGCGTCGGACAGGGGGCTAATGAGCAGTTCTTC

abundance: many
j_gene: TRBJ1-5
d_gene: NA
v_gene: TRBV6-5
CDR3aa: CASTGSNQPQHF
CDR3nt: TGTGCCAGCACTGGTAGCAATCAGCCCCAGCATTTT

abundance: many
j_gene: TRBJ1-2
d_gene: TRBD1
v_gene: TRBV19
CDR3aa: CATEAGGNGYGYTF
CDR3nt: TGTGCCACAGAGGCAGGGGGAAACGGCTATGGCTACACCTTC

abundance: many
j_gene: TRBJ2-3
d_gene: NA
v_gene: TRBV20-1
CDR3aa: CSTEGESQDTQYF
CDR3nt: TGCAGCACGGAGGGGGAGAGCCAAGATACGCAGTATTTT

abundance: NA
j_gene: TRBJ2-7
d_gene: TRBD1
v_gene: TRBV11-2
CDR3aa: CASSLTTPVQGSLLYEQYF
CDR3nt: TGTGCCAGCAGCCTCACGACACCGGTACAGGGGTCCCTCCTCTACGAGCAGTACTTC

abundance: many
j_gene: TRBJ2-2
d_gene: TRBD1
v_gene: TRBV6-2/TRBV6-3
CDR3aa: CASRVTGGTGELFF
CDR3nt: TGTGCCAGCAGAGTCACAGGGGGCACCGGGGAGCTGTTTTTT

abundance: many
j_gene: TRBJ2-7
d_gene: NA
v_gene: TRBV5-1
CDR3aa: CASSLTLRGDEQYF
CDR3nt: TGCGCCAGCAGCCTAACCCTGAGGGGGGACGAGCAGTACTTC

abundance: many
j_gene: TRBJ1-1
d_gene: NA
v_gene: TRBV10-3
CDR3aa: CAISETRGETEAFF
CDR3nt: TGTGCCATCAGTGAGACGCGGGGGGAGACTGAAGCTTTCTTT

abundance: many
j_gene: TRBJ2-7
d_gene: TRBD2
v_gene: TRBV7-2
CDR3aa: CASSLAGTYEQYF
CDR3nt: TGTGCCAGCAGCCTAGCGGGAACATACGAGCAGTACTTC

abundance: many
j_gene: TRBJ1-6
d_gene: TRBD1
v_gene: TRBV12-3/TRBV12-4
CDR3aa: CASSPGTGAVSPLHF
CDR3nt: TGTGCCAGCAGCCCCGGGACAGGGGCTGTCTCACCCCTCCACTTT

abundance: many
j_gene: TRBJ1-2
d_gene: NA
v_gene: TRBV4-3
CDR3aa: CASSQDGVGKGYTF
CDR3nt: TGCGCCAGCAGCCAAGATGGCGTAGGAAAAGGCTACACCTTC

abundance: many
j_gene: TRBJ2-1
d_gene: NA
v_gene: TRBV27
CDR3aa: CASSSRDSTPSWVYNEQFF
CDR3nt: TGTGCCAGCAGCTCAAGAGATTCGACGCCTAGTTGGGTTTACAATGAGCAGTTCTTC

abundance: many
j_gene: TRBJ2-7
d_gene: TRBD1
v_gene: TRBV29-1
CDR3aa: CSVEGDRPYEQYF
CDR3nt: TGCAGCGTTGAAGGGGACAGACCATACGAGCAGTACTTC

abundance: many
j_gene: TRBJ1-5
d_gene: TRBD1
v_gene: TRBV20-1
CDR3aa: CSARDIQGAYWNQPQHF
CDR3nt: TGCAGTGCTAGAGATATACAGGGGGCTTATTGGAATCAGCCCCAGCATTTT

abundance: many
j_gene: TRBJ2-1
d_gene: TRBD2
v_gene: TRBV28
CDR3aa: CASNSGTSGGNEQFF
CDR3nt: TGTGCCAGCAACTCCGGGACTAGCGGTGGCAATGAGCAGTTCTTC

abundance: few
j_gene: TRBJ1-3
d_gene: NA
v_gene: TRBV28
CDR3aa: CASTLGGGSGNTIYF
CDR3nt: TGTGCCAGCACCCTTGGGGGGGGGTCTGGAAACACCATATATTTT

abundance: many
j_gene: TRBJ2-3
d_gene: NA
v_gene: TRBV9
CDR3aa: CASSEDGQPTDTQYF
CDR3nt: TGTGCCAGCAGCGAAGACGGACAGCCCACAGATACGCAGTATTTT

abundance: many
j_gene: TRBJ2-7
d_gene: TRBD1
v_gene: TRBV11-2
CDR3aa: CASRRPARTGAYEQYF
CDR3nt: TGTGCCAGCAGAAGACCCGCGAGGACAGGTGCCTACGAGCAGTACTTC

abundance: few
j_gene: TRBJ2-1
d_gene: NA
v_gene: TRBV6-5
CDR3aa: CASSSAGLSSYNEQFF
CDR3nt: TGTGCCAGCAGTTCCGCTGGCTTAAGCTCCTACAATGAGCAGTTCTTC

abundance: few
j_gene: TRBJ1-2
d_gene: TRBD1
v_gene: TRBV29-1
CDR3aa: CSVEDRGSYGYTF
CDR3nt: TGCAGCGTTGAGGACAGGGGGTCCTATGGCTACACCTTC

abundance: many
j_gene: TRBJ2-1
d_gene: TRBD2
v_gene: TRBV28
CDR3aa: CASLPGLAYDEQFF
CDR3nt: TGTGCCAGCCTACCGGGACTAGCCTACGATGAGCAGTTCTTC

abundance: many
j_gene: TRBJ2-3
d_gene: TRBD1
v_gene: TRBV5-1
CDR3aa: CASSLFGQGTDTQYF
CDR3nt: TGCGCCAGCAGCTTGTTTGGACAGGGCACAGATACGCAGTATTTT

abundance: few
j_gene: TRBJ2-7
d_gene: NA
v_gene: TRBV25-1
CDR3aa: CASSGGYSYEQYF
CDR3nt: TGTGCCAGCAGTGGGGGGTACTCCTACGAGCAGTACTTC

abundance: many
j_gene: TRBJ2-2
d_gene: NA
v_gene: TRBV11-2
CDR3aa: CASSRVRGFYTGELFF
CDR3nt: TGTGCCAGCAGCCGAGTTCGGGGGTTCTACACCGGGGAGCTGTTTTTT

abundance: few
j_gene: TRBJ2-7
d_gene: NA
v_gene: TRBV5-1
CDR3aa: CASSMTVSTYEQYF
CDR3nt: TGCGCCAGCTCAATGACAGTCAGTACCTACGAGCAGTACTTC

abundance: many
j_gene: TRBJ2-1
d_gene: NA
v_gene: TRBV11-1
CDR3aa: CASSLLVRRAPYNEQFF
CDR3nt: TGTGCCAGCAGCTTACTGGTGAGGAGGGCCCCCTACAATGAGCAGTTCTTC

abundance: many
j_gene: TRBJ1-4
d_gene: NA
v_gene: TRBV7-2
CDR3aa: CASSLVGPSNEKLFF
CDR3nt: TGTGCCAGCAGCTTAGTGGGCCCGTCAAACGAAAAACTGTTTTTT

abundance: many
j_gene: TRBJ1-5
d_gene: TRBD1
v_gene: TRBV4-3
CDR3aa: CASSQVLEGASQPQHF
CDR3nt: TGCGCCAGCAGCCAAGTGTTAGAGGGGGCGAGTCAGCCCCAGCATTTT

abundance: many
j_gene: TRBJ2-7
d_gene: NA
v_gene: TRBV3-1
CDR3aa: CASSPAAGADYEQYF
CDR3nt: TGTGCCAGCAGCCCCGCCGCGGGGGCAGATTACGAGCAGTACTTC

abundance: many
j_gene: TRBJ2-3
d_gene: TRBD2
v_gene: TRBV9
CDR3aa: CASSVSRRESTDTQYF
CDR3nt: TGTGCCAGCAGCGTAAGTCGGCGGGAGAGCACAGATACGCAGTATTTT

abundance: few
j_gene: TRBJ2-4
d_gene: NA
v_gene: TRBV11-2
CDR3aa: CASSLEGRRDSQYF
CDR3nt: TGTGCCAGCAGCTTAGAGGGCAGGAGAGACAGTCAGTACTTC

abundance: many
j_gene: TRBJ2-1
d_gene: NA
v_gene: TRBV4-3
CDR3aa: CASSQNFFGVPDEQFF
CDR3nt: TGCGCCAGCAGCCAAAATTTTTTTGGGGTCCCGGATGAGCAGTTCTTC

abundance: many
j_gene: TRBJ1-6
d_gene: NA
v_gene: TRBV5-1
CDR3aa: CASSLESSSYNSPLHF
CDR3nt: TGCGCCAGCAGCTTGGAGAGTAGCTCCTATAATTCACCCCTCCACTTT

abundance: many
j_gene: TRBJ2-5
d_gene: NA
v_gene: TRBV10-3
CDR3aa: CAIWAGALQETQYF
CDR3nt: TGTGCCATCTGGGCGGGGGCCCTGCAAGAGACCCAGTACTTC

abundance: many
j_gene: TRBJ1-1
d_gene: NA
v_gene: TRBV9
CDR3aa: CASSQTGRNTEAFF
CDR3nt: TGTGCCAGCAGCCAGACCGGACGGAACACTGAAGCTTTCTTT

abundance: few
j_gene: TRBJ2-5
d_gene: TRBD2
v_gene: TRBV7-2
CDR3aa: CASSRTSGRARETQYF
CDR3nt: TGTGCCAGCAGCCGGACTAGCGGGAGGGCCCGTGAGACCCAGTACTTC

abundance: many
j_gene: TRBJ2-1
d_gene: NA
v_gene: TRBV5-1
CDR3aa: CASSLVAMSSYNEQFF
CDR3nt: TGCGCCAGCAGCTTGGTGGCGATGAGCTCCTACAATGAGCAGTTCTTC

abundance: many
j_gene: TRBJ2-5
d_gene: TRBD2
v_gene: TRBV12-3/TRBV12-4
CDR3aa: CASGRSFVRTSVKETQYF
CDR3nt: TGTGCCAGCGGACGCAGTTTTGTTAGGACTAGCGTAAAAGAGACCCAGTACTTC

abundance: NA
j_gene: TRBJ1-5
d_gene: NA
v_gene: TRBV18
CDR3aa: CASSPPSSVGRQPQHF
CDR3nt: TGTGCCAGCTCACCACCGAGCTCAGTGGGGCGTCAGCCCCAGCATTTT

abundance: many
j_gene: TRBJ2-5
d_gene: NA
v_gene: TRBV12-3/TRBV12-4
CDR3aa: CASSLDGQETQYF
CDR3nt: TGTGCCAGCAGTTTGGACGGGCAAGAGACCCAGTACTTC

abundance: NA
j_gene: TRBJ2-5
d_gene: NA
v_gene: TRBV29-1
CDR3aa: CSVFLPGHIQETQYF
CDR3nt: TGCAGCGTTTTTCTTCCGGGACACATCCAAGAGACCCAGTACTTC

abundance: NA
j_gene: TRBJ2-1
d_gene: TRBD2
v_gene: TRBV11-1
CDR3aa: CASSFTQGTSGNFYNEHFF
CDR3nt: TGTGCCAGCAGCTTCACTCAAGGGACTAGCGGGAACTTCTACAATGAGCACTTCTTC

abundance: many
j_gene: TRBJ1-5
d_gene: NA
v_gene: TRBV2
CDR3aa: CASNPPNQPQHF
CDR3nt: TGTGCCAGCAATCCTCCCAATCAGCCCCAGCATTTT

abundance: many
j_gene: TRBJ2-3
d_gene: TRBD1
v_gene: TRBV7-8
CDR3aa: CASSFTGGSTDTQYF
CDR3nt: TGTGCCAGCAGCTTCACAGGGGGTAGCACAGATACGCAGTATTTT

abundance: many
j_gene: TRBJ2-2
d_gene: NA
v_gene: TRBV4-3
CDR3aa: CASSQVGQNTGELFF
CDR3nt: TGCGCCAGCAGCCAAGTGGGACAGAACACCGGGGAGCTGTTTTTT

abundance: many
j_gene: TRBJ2-7
d_gene: NA
v_gene: TRBV20-1
CDR3aa: CSVQDRSSYEQYF
CDR3nt: TGCAGTGTTCAGGACAGAAGCTCCTACGAGCAGTACTTC

abundance: many
j_gene: TRBJ2-5
d_gene: TRBD2
v_gene: TRBV4-3
CDR3aa: CASSQGLAVETQYF
CDR3nt: TGCGCCAGCAGCCAGGGACTAGCGGTAGAGACCCAGTACTTC

abundance: many
j_gene: TRBJ1-1
d_gene: TRBD1
v_gene: TRBV2
CDR3aa: CASSEAAGTGNTEAFF
CDR3nt: TGTGCCAGCAGTGAAGCGGCCGGGACAGGGAACACTGAAGCTTTCTTT